Sequencing of this T cell receptor beta chain was carried out in a study of blood T cell repertoires in COVID-19. In the study overall: There were acute and convalescent COVID-19 samples, and they came from the United States, Italy and Spain. From T cells, B-cell-depleted T cells, or PBMCs came the material, which was cDNA or gDNA.

This clone has a handful of counts. Germline CDR1 reads DFQATT; CDR2 reads SNEGSKA (reference sequence). V lost 3 bases and J lost 1, with 12 bases in between. CDR3 length equals 14 residues. Study processing details: The assay estimated nucleated cells by amplifying reference gene primers. Profiling relied on immunoSEQ multiplex PCR, and the TCRdb table lists in-frame clones only, not all of them. Clone size and the V and J calls come from that table; the DNA yielded D and trimming. This sample has around 120,000 clones, with 85% to 90% found just once. This chain connects TRBV20-1 to TRBJ2-5; D gene uncertain. Input material: peripheral blood. This TCR was sampled from an older man with acute or convalescent COVID-19. CDR3 DNA sequence: TGCAGTGCTAGTGGTGATGTACTCCAAGAGACCCAGTACTTC. It specifies CSASGDVLQETQYF.